This T cell receptor beta chain was captured in a study of T cell responses to AZD1222 COVID-19 vaccine. This clone was observed a handful of times. The antigen remains undetermined. Study outcomes and limitations: The study found vaccine-associated CD4 TCRs spanning spike, dominant at 160-218 and 743-854.

CDR3 size: 12 residues. After removal of 6 bases from V and 8 bases from J, the junction contained 4 bases not matched to a gene. Germline lookup yields CDR1 ENHRY and CDR2 SYGVKD. TCRdb's table, derived via immunoSEQ multiplex PCR, lists solely in-frame clones and lacks some. Of over 60,000 clones listed, around 90% are singletons. This chain links TRBV10-3 with TRBJ1-2, with TRBD1 matching over 9 bases. This TCR was recovered from an adult in good health. Sequencing was performed on peripheral blood, taken on day 0 of AZD1222 vaccination. The CDR3 loop is CAISIQGAGYTF. In DNA, the CDR3 is TGTGCCATCAGCATACAGGGGGCGGGCTACACCTTC.